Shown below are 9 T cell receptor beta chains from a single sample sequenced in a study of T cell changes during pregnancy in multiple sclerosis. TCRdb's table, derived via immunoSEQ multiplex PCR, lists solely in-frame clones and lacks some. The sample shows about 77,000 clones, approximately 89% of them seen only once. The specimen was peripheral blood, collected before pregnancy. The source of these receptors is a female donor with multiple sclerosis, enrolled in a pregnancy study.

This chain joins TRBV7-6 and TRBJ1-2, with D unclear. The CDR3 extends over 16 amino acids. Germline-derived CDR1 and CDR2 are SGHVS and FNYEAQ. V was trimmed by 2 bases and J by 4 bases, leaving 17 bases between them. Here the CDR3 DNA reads TGTGCCAGCAGCTTATCCCTCGTCTTCCTTCCCTATGGCTACACCTTC. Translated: CASSLSLVFLPYGYTF.

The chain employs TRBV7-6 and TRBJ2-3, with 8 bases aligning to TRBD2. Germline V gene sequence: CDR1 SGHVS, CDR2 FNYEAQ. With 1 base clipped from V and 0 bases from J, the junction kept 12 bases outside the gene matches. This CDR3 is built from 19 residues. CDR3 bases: TGTGCCAGCAGCTTAGAAGACGGTAGCGGGATCATTAGCACAGATACGCAGTATTTT. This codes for CASSLEDGSGIISTDTQYF.

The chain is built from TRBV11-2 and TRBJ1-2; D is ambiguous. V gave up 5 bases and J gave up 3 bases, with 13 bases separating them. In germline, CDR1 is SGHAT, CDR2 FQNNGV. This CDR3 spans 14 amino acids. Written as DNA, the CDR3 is TGTGCCAGCAGCCCCGGTGACACCTACTATGGCTACACCTTC. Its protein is CASSPGDTYYGYTF. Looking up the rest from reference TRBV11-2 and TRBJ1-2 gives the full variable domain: EAGVAQSPRYKIIEKRQSVAFWCNPISGHATLYWYQQILGQGPKLLIQFQNNGVVDDSQLPKDRFSAERLKGVDSTLKIQPAKLEDSAVYLCASSPGDTYYGYTFGSGTRLTVV.

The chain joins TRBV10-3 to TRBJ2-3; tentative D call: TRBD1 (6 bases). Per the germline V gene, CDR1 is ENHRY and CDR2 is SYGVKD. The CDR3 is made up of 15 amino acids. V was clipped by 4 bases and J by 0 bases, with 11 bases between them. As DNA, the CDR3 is TGTGCCATCAGTGGGACAGTCCTTAGCACAGATACGCAGTATTTT. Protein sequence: CAISGTVLSTDTQYF.

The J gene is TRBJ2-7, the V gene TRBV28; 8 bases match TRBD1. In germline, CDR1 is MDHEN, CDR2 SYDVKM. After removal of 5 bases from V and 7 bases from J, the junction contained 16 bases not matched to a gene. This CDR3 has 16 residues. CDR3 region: CASSHLAGQGLEEQYF. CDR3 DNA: TGTGCCAGCAGTCACTTAGCAGGACAGGGATTGGAGGAGCAGTACTTC. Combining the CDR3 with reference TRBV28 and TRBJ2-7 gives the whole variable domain DVKVTQSSRYLVKRTGEKVFLECVQDMDHENMFWYRQDPGLGLRLIYFSYDVKMKEKGDIPEGYSVSREKKERFSLILESASTNQTSMYLCASSHLAGQGLEEQYFGPGTRLTVT.

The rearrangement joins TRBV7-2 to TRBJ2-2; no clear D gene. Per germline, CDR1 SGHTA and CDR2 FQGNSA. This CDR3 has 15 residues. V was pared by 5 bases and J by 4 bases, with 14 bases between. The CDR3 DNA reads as TGTGCCAGCAGCCCCCGTGTGTCGGGCACCGGGGAGCTGTTTTTT. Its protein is CASSPRVSGTGELFF.

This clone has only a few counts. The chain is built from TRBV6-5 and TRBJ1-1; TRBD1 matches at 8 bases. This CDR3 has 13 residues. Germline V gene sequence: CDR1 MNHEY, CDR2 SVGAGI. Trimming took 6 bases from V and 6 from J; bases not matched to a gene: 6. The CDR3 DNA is TGTGCCAGCAGAACAGGGGGTCGGGCTGAAGCTTTCTTT. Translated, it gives CASRTGGRAEAFF.

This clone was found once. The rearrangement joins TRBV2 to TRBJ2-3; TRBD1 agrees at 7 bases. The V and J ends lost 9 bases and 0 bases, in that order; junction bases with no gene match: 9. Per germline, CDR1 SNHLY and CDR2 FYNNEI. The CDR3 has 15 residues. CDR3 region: CARNRDSSSTDTQYF. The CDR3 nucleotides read TGTGCCAGGAATAGGGACAGTTCTAGCACAGATACGCAGTATTTT.

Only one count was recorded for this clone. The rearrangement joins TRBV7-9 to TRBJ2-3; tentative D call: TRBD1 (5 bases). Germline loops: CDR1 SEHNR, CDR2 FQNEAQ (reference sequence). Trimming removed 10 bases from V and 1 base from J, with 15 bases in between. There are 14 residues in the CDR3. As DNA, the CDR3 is TGTGCCACCATAAAGGGGCTCGGCACAGATACGCAGTATTTT. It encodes CATIKGLGTDTQYF. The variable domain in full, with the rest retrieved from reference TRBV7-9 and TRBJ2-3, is DTGVSQNPRHKITKRGQNVTFRCDPISEHNRLYWYRQTLGQGPEFLTYFQNEAQLEKSRLLSDRFSAERPKGSFSTLEIQRTEQGDSAMYLCATIKGLGTDTQYFGPGTRLTVL.